Shown below are 3 T cell receptor beta chains from a single sample sequenced in a study of Ad26.COV2.S vaccination and SARS-CoV-2 variants. This table comes from immunoSEQ multiplex PCR, and its TCRdb copy is limited to in-frame clones, with some not included. The sample shows fewer than 900,000 clones, about 89% of them seen only once. Treatment given: around 19 received Ad26.COV2.S at low or high dose, single or two shots; five or six received placebo; per-sample allocation not given. Day 63 after the first injection of vaccine or placebo was the sampling time. The sample was peripheral blood, taken in a trial of Ad26.COV2.S vaccine versus placebo. The source of these receptors is a person aged 18-60 years who received the Ad26.COV2.S COVID-19 vaccine or a placebo.

This chain uses TRBV19 with TRBJ2-7; D possibly corresponds to TRBD2 (5 bases). This CDR3 spans 13 amino acids. V was cut by 3 bases and J by 3 bases, with 9 bases left in between. CDR1 LNHDA and CDR2 SQIVND come from the germline V gene (reference sequence). CDR3 protein: CASSIPGIYEQYF. As DNA, the CDR3 is TGTGCCAGTAGTATCCCGGGAATCTACGAGCAGTACTTC.

The V call is TRBV10-3, the J call TRBJ1-6, with 7 bases aligning to TRBD1. The CDR3 runs to 14 residues. Trimming took 6 bases from V and 9 from J; bases not matched to a gene: 8. Looked up from germline, CDR1 is ENHRY and CDR2 is SYGVKD. The CDR3 region has the DNA TGTGCCATCAGGCAGGGGGGTCTAGGTTCACCCCTCCACTTT. As protein: CAIRQGGLGSPLHF.

Comments on this clone: This sample includes further DNA sequences coding for the same CDR3. The gene calls are TRBV7-9 and TRBJ2-3; 12 bases match TRBD2. The CDR3 consists of 15 residues. Unmatched junction bases numbered 3, after V lost 5 bases and J lost 3 bases. Germline-derived CDR1 and CDR2 are SEHNR and FQNEAQ (reference sequence). CDR3 region: CASSLGLAGTDTQYF. DNA for the CDR3: TGTGCCAGCAGCCTTGGACTAGCGGGAACAGATACGCAGTATTTT.